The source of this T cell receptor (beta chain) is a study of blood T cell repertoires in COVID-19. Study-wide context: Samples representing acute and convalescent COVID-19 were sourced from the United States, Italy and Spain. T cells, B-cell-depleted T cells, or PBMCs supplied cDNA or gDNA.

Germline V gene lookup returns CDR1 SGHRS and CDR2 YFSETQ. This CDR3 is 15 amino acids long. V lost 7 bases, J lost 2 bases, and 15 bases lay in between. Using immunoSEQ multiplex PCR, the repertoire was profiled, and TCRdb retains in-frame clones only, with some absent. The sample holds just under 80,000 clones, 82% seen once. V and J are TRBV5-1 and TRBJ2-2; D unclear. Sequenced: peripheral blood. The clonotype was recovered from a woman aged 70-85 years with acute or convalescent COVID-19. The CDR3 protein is CASVPSPRNTGELFF. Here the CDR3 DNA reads TGCGCCAGCGTCCCATCCCCGCGAAACACCGGGGAGCTGTTTTTT.